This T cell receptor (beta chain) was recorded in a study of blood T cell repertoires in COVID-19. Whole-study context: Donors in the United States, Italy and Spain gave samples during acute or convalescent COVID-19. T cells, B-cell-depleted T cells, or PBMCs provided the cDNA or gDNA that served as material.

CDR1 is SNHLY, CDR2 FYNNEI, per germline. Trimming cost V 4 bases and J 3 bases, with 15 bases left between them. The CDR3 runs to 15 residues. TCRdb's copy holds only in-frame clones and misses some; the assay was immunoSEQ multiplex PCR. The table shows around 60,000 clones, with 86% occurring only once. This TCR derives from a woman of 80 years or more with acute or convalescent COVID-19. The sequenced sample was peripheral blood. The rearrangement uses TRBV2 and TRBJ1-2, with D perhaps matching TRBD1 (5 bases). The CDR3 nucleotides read TGTGCCAGCAGTGTCTCGACAGCTACGCACTATGGCTACACCTTC. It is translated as CASSVSTATHYGYTF.